A selection of T cell receptor beta chains follows, all from one sample in a study of identical twins. Each CDR3 protein is one row after TCRdb ran MiXCR on the 5' RACE reads. The data show around 690,000 distinct CDR3 sequences, around 20% seen once. These data also formed part of another study, on T cells expressing NK-cell markers.

Sequenced input: PBMCs. Every receptor here comes from a woman aged 18-35 years in good health. Both conserved end residues are part of each CDR3. Fields, in order: clone size, V gene, J gene, D gene, CDR3 length, CDR3 DNA, CDR3 protein. The D gene is left open where the match is weak. The listing skips clone size in some rows; elsewhere it reads once, few, many or a size class.

>.|TRBV7-2|TRBJ2-7|.|15
TGTGCCAGCAGCTTGGACAGCGTTAGCTCCTACGAGCAGTACTTC
CASSLDSVSSYEQYF
>.|TRBV3-1|TRBJ2-1|.|12
TGTGCCAGCAGCCAGGCGGTGCCCCCTGCGGTCTTC
CASSQAVPPAVF
>.|TRBV6-1|TRBJ2-2|.|16
TGTGCCAGCAGGACTTCGGGACTGCAAGTAACCGGGGAGCTGTTTTTT
CASRTSGLQVTGELFF
>few|TRBV6-1|TRBJ2-2|TRBD1|15
TGTGCCAGCACGTCCAGGGGGCTTGACACCGGGGAGCTGTTTTTT
CASTSRGLDTGELFF
>.|TRBV20-1|TRBJ2-7|.|14
TGCAGTGCTAGAATCGACAGCAGTAGGGACGAGCAGTACTTC
CSARIDSSRDEQYF
>.|TRBV20-1|TRBJ2-7|.|14
TGCAGTGCTTCGACAGAGCTTAGCTTCTACGAGCAGTACTTC
CSASTELSFYEQYF
>.|TRBV3-1|TRBJ2-7|.|12
TGTGCCAGCAGCGGAGGGGGACTCGAGCAGTACTTC
CASSGGGLEQYF
>many|TRBV12-3/TRBV12-4|TRBJ1-1|.|13
TGTGCCAGCACCCGGACAGTCGGGACTGAAGCTTTCTTT
CASTRTVGTEAFF
>few|TRBV5-1|TRBJ1-4|TRBD1|15
TGCGCCAGCAGCAAGACAGGGTCGGATCGAGGAAAACTGTTTTTT
CASSKTGSDRGKLFF
>.|TRBV5-1|TRBJ2-1|TRBD2|17
TGCGCCAGCAGCTTCCGGACGAGACTAGCGGGAGGCAATGAGCAGTTCTTC
CASSFRTRLAGGNEQFF
>many|TRBV9|TRBJ2-1|TRBD2|15
TGTGCCAGCAGCCCGAGCGGGAGCGGAAACAATGAGCAGTTCTTC
CASSPSGSGNNEQFF
>.|TRBV19|TRBJ2-6|.|16
TGTGCCAGTACGGATTTAGGATTCTCTGGGGCCAACGTCCTGACTTTC
CASTDLGFSGANVLTF
>.|TRBV7-6|TRBJ1-1|TRBD1|14
TGTGCCAGCAGCGCGGGACAGAAGAACACTGAAGCTTTCTTT
CASSAGQKNTEAFF
>few|TRBV7-9|TRBJ2-1|TRBD1|17
TGTGCCAGCAGCTTAGCGATAGTGACAGGGGGCCGGAATGAGCAGTTCTTC
CASSLAIVTGGRNEQFF
>.|TRBV6-1|TRBJ2-7|.|15
TGTGCCAGCAGGACTATTACATCGGGGTCCTACGAGCAGTACTTC
CASRTITSGSYEQYF
>.|TRBV12-3/TRBV12-4|TRBJ1-4|TRBD1|12
TGTGCCAGCAGCGGGACAGTGCCAAAACTGTTTTTT
CASSGTVPKLFF
>many|TRBV19|TRBJ2-7|.|14
TGTGCCAGCAGTATCCGGACGGGACTCTACGAGCAGTACTTC
CASSIRTGLYEQYF
>.|TRBV7-2|TRBJ2-4|TRBD2|15
TGTGCCAGCAGCTTGGCCATAGCGGGGGGGCAGGGTCTTCACTTC
CASSLAIAGGQGLHF
>.|TRBV3-1|TRBJ1-1|.|11
TGTGCCAGCAGGGGAGACAGCGAAGCTTTCTTT
CASRGDSEAFF
>.|TRBV12-3/TRBV12-4|TRBJ2-1|TRBD2|17
TGTGCCAGCAGTTTTCCCCCTCTAGCGGCCTCAAGTCATGAGCAGTTCTTC
CASSFPPLAASSHEQFF
>.|TRBV5-1|TRBJ1-1|.|16
TGCGCCAGCAGCAACACGCCAGGGAGCATGAACACTGAAGCTTTCTTT
CASSNTPGSMNTEAFF
>many|TRBV5-1|TRBJ2-7|TRBD1|13
TGCGCCAGCCGGAGAGGGGGCACTTACGAGCAGTACTTC
CASRRGGTYEQYF
>medium-sized|TRBV4-3|TRBJ2-5|.|14
TGCGCCAGCAGCCCCACTGGGCTAGTTAAGACCCAGTACTTC
CASSPTGLVKTQYF